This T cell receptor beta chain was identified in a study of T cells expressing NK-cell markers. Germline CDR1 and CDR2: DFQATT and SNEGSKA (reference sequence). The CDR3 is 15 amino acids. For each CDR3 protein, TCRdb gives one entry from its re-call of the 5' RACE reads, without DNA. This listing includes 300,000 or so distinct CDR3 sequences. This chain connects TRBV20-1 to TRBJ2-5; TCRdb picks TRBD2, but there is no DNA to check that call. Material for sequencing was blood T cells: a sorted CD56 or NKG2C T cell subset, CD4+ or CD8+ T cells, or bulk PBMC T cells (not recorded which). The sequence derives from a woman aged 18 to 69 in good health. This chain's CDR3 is CSASRLAGGEETQYF.